This T cell receptor beta chain was recorded in a study of CD8 T cells in ankylosing spondylitis. The study, taken as a whole, reports: Several of the motif variants were reported before in synovial fluid and blood from reactive arthritis. Researchers report that disease-linked clones proved CD8+ and relatively rare in peripheral blood.

From germline, CDR1 is SNHLY and CDR2 FYNNEI. Trimming left V 1 base short and J 5 bases short, with 14 bases between. This CDR3 has 15 amino acids. TCRdb recomputed calls from the 5' RACE reads with MiXCR, one row per CDR3 protein. This sample has 220,000 or so distinct CDR3 sequences, with roughly 10% found just once. Points on this clonotype: Its antigen is currently unknown.

The chain combines TRBV2 with TRBJ1-1, with no clear D. The material sequenced was blood, either unsorted or a sorted T cell fraction (not recorded which). This clonotype originated in a male donor with ankylosing spondylitis or in good health (not recorded which). The CDR3 region is CASSEDSAWNTEAFF. The CDR3 DNA reads TGTGCCAGCAGTGAAGACTCGGCTTGGAATACTGAAGCTTTCTTT.